This record concerns one T cell receptor beta chain sequence. The repertoire was sequenced with immunoSEQ multiplex PCR; TCRdb's copy has only in-frame clones and lacks some. The data hold 65,000 to 80,000 clones, with about 83% observed a single time. These data come from a study of T cell responses to AZD1222 COVID-19 vaccine. The CDR3 runs to 12 residues. The V end lost 6 bases, the J end lost 8 bases, and 13 bases lay between the germline ends. CDR1 is MNHEY, CDR2 SVGAGI, per germline. This clonotype was sampled from an adult who received the AZD1222 COVID-19 vaccine. The sample in question was peripheral blood, obtained 28 days after the second AZD1222 dose. This chain links TRBV6-5 with TRBJ1-2; weak D call: TRBD1 (6 bases). This CDR3 is CASRPGGSGYTF. The CDR3 DNA is TGTGCCAGCAGGCCGGGGGGCTCGGGCTACACCTTC.